The source of this TCR beta chain is a study of vaccination and CD4 T cells after COVID-19. Overall study: Investigators stimulated cells with overlapping spike peptides drawn from SARS-CoV-2, HCoV-NL63, HCoV-OC43 and HCoV-229E. Every culture used as a control got a CEFX pool, an HIV-1 Nef pool, or no peptide. Study findings and constraints: Spike mono-reactivity was the property of 304 of 307 vaccine-specific clones in convalescent patients.

To note about this clonotype: Its antigen is as yet unknown.

Treatment meaning: approximately 9-day PBMC culture with coronavirus spike peptide pools or control peptides (ViraFEST assay). Samples of CD4+ T cells were obtained from the unexposed donor before the COVID-19 pandemic (2011-2018). Expanded clonotypes were found by TCR sequencing after peptide-pool stimulation (ViraFEST). The Oncomine TCR Beta short-read assay sequenced DNA from cultured CD4+ T cells. One entry per CDR3 protein, called by TCRdb with MiXCR from the PCR reads. This table has 9,100 or so distinct CDR3 sequences, about half appearing once. Sequenced input: CD4+ T cells from blood, cultured in vitro. This receptor was obtained from a human donor in good health.

The CDR3, as DNA: TGTGCCAGCAGCCATAGCAGTCAAGAGACCCAGTACTTC. It encodes CASSHSSQETQYF. The chain links TRBV14 to TRBJ2-5; the D is unclear. V was trimmed by 3 bases and J by 2 bases, leaving 7 bases between them. Germline assignment: CDR1 SGHDN and CDR2 FVKESK. CDR3 length: 13 residues.